Below, 14 T cell receptor beta chains from the same sample are listed, as sequenced in a study of CDR3 diversity in severe acne. TCRdb re-analysed the PCR reads in MiXCR, keeping a single row per CDR3 protein. The profile shows fewer than 90,000 distinct CDR3 sequences, approximately 49% of them singletons. Source material: blood. Source of these receptors: a male donor with severe acne vulgaris.

The chain couples TRBV10-2 to TRBJ1-1, with unresolved D. Germline values: CDR1 WSHSY, CDR2 SAAADI. The V end was cut by 0 bases, the J end by 8 bases, with 7 bases between. This CDR3 contains 12 residues. The CDR3 sequence is CASSESIREAFF. CDR3 in DNA: TGCGCCAGCAGTGAGTCCATCCGCGAAGCTTTCTTT.

This clonotype came up a few times. The chain joins TRBV13 to TRBJ2-2, with 7 bases lining up with TRBD2. There are 15 residues in the CDR3. V was clipped by 7 bases and J by 0 bases; unmatched bases: 5. Germline-derived CDR1 and CDR2 are PRHDT and FYEKMQ (reference sequence). CDR3 sequence (DNA): TGTGCCAGCACCCCGGGAGGATCGAACACCGGGGAGCTGTTTTTT. Its protein product is CASTPGGSNTGELFF.

The chain joins TRBV6-5 to TRBJ1-4; D is ambiguous. Germline V gives CDR1 MNHEY, CDR2 SVGAGI. The CDR3 is made up of 14 amino acids. The germline V and J ends were trimmed by 10 bases and 7 bases, with 19 bases remaining between them. The CDR3 reads CATRGPTLGEKLFF. The CDR3 DNA follows: TGTGCCACCAGAGGACCTACCTTAGGTGAAAAACTGTTTTTT.

V usage is TRBV9 and J usage is TRBJ2-5; 10 nucleotides agree with TRBD1. Germline-derived CDR1 and CDR2 are SGDLS and YYNGEE. The CDR3 runs to 15 residues. The trim removed 3 bases at V and 5 bases at J, leaving 7 bases unmatched. The DNA for the CDR3 is TGTGCCAGCAGCGCCCGACAGGGGGCGGCGGAGACCCAGTACTTC. Residues: CASSARQGAAETQYF. Full variable domain (missing parts from reference TRBV9 and TRBJ2-5): DSGVTQTPKHLITATGQRVTLRCSPRSGDLSVYWYQQSLDQGLQFLIQYYNGEERAKGNILERFSAQQFPDLHSELNLSSLELGDSALYFCASSARQGAAETQYFGPGTRLLVL.

This sequence joins TRBV7-2 and TRBJ1-2; D is perhaps TRBD1 (5 bases). The CDR3 length is 13 residues. The germline V gene has CDR1 SGHTA and CDR2 FQGNSA. V shed 5 bases and J shed 2 bases, with 9 bases lying between them. DNA for the CDR3: TGTGCCAGCAGCCTGACAGACAACTATGGCTACACCTTC. This gives the protein CASSLTDNYGYTF. Full variable domain (rest looked up from reference TRBV7-2 and TRBJ1-2): GAGVSQSPSNKVTEKGKDVELRCDPISGHTALYWYRQSLGQGLEFLIYFQGNSAPDKSGLPSDRFSAERTGGSVSTLTIQRTQQEDSAVYLCASSLTDNYGYTFGSGTRLTVV.

Concerning this clonotype itself: A read error may be the cause here, since a much bigger clone is one base away. The chain carries TRBV5-1 and TRBJ2-7; tentative D call: TRBD1 (6 bases). CDR3 length equals 18 residues. Per the germline V gene, CDR1 is SGHRS and CDR2 is YFSETQ. The CDR3 sequence is CASSQNPTGQRVIYERYF. In DNA form, the CDR3 reads TGCGCCAGCAGCCAAAATCCGACAGGCCAACGGGTTATCTACGAGCGGTACTTC.

This clonotype was recorded at least ten times. J is TRBJ2-2 and V is TRBV29-1; 12 positions match TRBD2. CDR1 SQVTM and CDR2 ANQGSEA come from the germline V gene. The CDR3 totals 14 residues. The trim removed 7 bases at V and 6 bases at J, leaving 6 bases unmatched. This CDR3 reads CSGRLAGEAGELFF. The CDR3 nucleotides are TGCAGCGGTCGACTAGCGGGAGAAGCCGGGGAGCTGTTTTTT.

With respect to this clonotype: It may be a read error: a sequence one base away is much more abundant. CDR3 sequence (DNA): TGTGCCGGCAGCGCGTCTAGCACAGATACGCAGTATTTT. Translation: CAGSASSTDTQYF. The chain combines TRBV13 with TRBJ2-3; no clear D. CDR1 and CDR2 from the germline V gene are PRHDT and FYEKMQ (reference sequence). The CDR3 consists of 13 residues.

V and J are TRBV12-5 and TRBJ2-5, with TRBD1 identical over 8 bases. The germline CDR1 and CDR2 sequences are LGHNT and FRNRAP. CDR3 length: 17 residues. Trimming took 1 base from V and 4 from J; bases not matched to a gene: 11. The CDR3 DNA reads as TGTGCTAGTGGTTTGGCCCGACCGGGACAGGCGGCAGAGACCCAGTACTTC. Its translation: CASGLARPGQAAETQYF.

This clonotype was counted many times. V usage is TRBV3-1 and J usage is TRBJ2-5; D call uncertain. Trimming took off 4 bases at V and 4 bases at J, with 13 bases between the two ends. Germline lookup yields CDR1 LGHDT and CDR2 YNNKEL (reference sequence). There are 14 residues in the CDR3. CDR3 residues: CASSRRTRGETQYF. Here the CDR3 DNA reads TGTGCCAGCAGCCGGCGCACCAGAGGAGAGACCCAGTACTTC.

Within the sample, this clonotype is medium-sized. J is TRBJ2-7 and V is TRBV13; the D gene is possibly TRBD1 (6 bases). V was cut by 5 bases and J by 0 bases, with 11 bases left in between. Germline CDR1 reads PRHDT; CDR2 reads FYEKMQ (reference sequence). The CDR3 is made up of 14 amino acids. CDR3 amino acids: CASSLDRNSYEQYF. CDR3 in DNA: TGTGCCAGCAGCCTTGACAGGAACTCCTACGAGCAGTACTTC.

This clonotype was detected ten times or more. The rearrangement links TRBV2 to TRBJ2-2; TRBD2 aligns across 10 bases. After removal of 7 bases from V and 0 bases from J, the junction contained 5 bases not matched to a gene. CDR3 length: 16 amino acids. The germline CDR1 and CDR2 sequences are SNHLY and FYNNEI. DNA of the CDR3: TGTGCCAGCATTATTACTAGCGGGGCGAACACCGGGGAGCTGTTTTTT. It codes for CASIITSGANTGELFF.

The gene calls are TRBV29-1 and TRBJ2-5, with unresolved D. CDR3 length: 12 residues. CDR1 SQVTM and CDR2 ANQGSEA come from the germline V gene. The V gene lost 1 base and the J gene lost 1 base, with 4 bases spanning the gap. CDR3 loop: CSVEGVQETQYF. The CDR3 DNA reads as TGCAGCGTTGAAGGGGTCCAAGAGACCCAGTACTTC.

A single count supports this clonotype. The rearrangement uses TRBV9 and TRBJ2-3; D not certain. V was clipped by 4 bases and J by 6 bases, with 15 bases between them. From germline, CDR1 is SGDLS and CDR2 YYNGEE. This CDR3 comprises 14 residues. The CDR3 DNA sequence: TGTGCCAGCAGCTCGTCTACATCCATGGATACGCAGTATTTT. The encoded protein is CASSSSTSMDTQYF.